This T cell receptor (beta chain) was recovered during a study of T cell responses to AZD1222 COVID-19 vaccine. Looking at the study overall: Second doses that came at about 4 or about 12 weeks were put together.

Overall study results and limits: Repertoire sampling occurred only after the peak T cell response. Two AZD1222 administrations were followed by greater Spike-specific TCR breadth and depth. Vaccine-associated CD4 TCRs ranged over spike, dominating at 160-218 and 743-854.

From germline, CDR1 is SGHVS and CDR2 FQNEAQ. V was shortened by 5 bases and J by 7 bases, with 20 bases between the two germline ends. The CDR3 extends over 16 amino acids. Only in-frame clones appear in the TCRdb table, and some are missing; sequencing was by immunoSEQ multiplex PCR. The top ten clones hold over 10% of a sample with around 70,000 clones, approximately 80% of them seen once. This clone has a single count. The antigen is not known. The TCR originated in an adult in good health. Here the sequenced sample was peripheral blood, taken on day 0 of AZD1222 vaccination. The chain couples TRBV7-8 to TRBJ1-4; D is possibly TRBD1 (6 bases). CDR3 residues: CASSLSAFLRGEKLFF. Written as DNA, the CDR3 is TGTGCCAGCAGCCTCTCGGCGTTCCTCAGGGGTGAAAAACTGTTTTTT.